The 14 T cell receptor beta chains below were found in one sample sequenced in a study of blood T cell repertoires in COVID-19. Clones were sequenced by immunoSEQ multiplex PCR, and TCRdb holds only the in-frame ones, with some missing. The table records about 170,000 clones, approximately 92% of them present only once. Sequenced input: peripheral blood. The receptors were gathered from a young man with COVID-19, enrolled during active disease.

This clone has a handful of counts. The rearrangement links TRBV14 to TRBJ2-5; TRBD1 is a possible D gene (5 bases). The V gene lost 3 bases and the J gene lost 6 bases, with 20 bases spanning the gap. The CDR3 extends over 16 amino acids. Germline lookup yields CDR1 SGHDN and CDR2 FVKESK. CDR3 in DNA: TGTGCCAGCAGCCAGAAGACAGAACCCTTAGGGAAGACCCAGTACTTC. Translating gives CASSQKTEPLGKTQYF.

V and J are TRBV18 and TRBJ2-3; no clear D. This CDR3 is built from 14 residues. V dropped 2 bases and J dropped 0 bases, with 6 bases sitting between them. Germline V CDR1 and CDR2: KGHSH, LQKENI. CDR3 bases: TGTGCCAGCTCACCAGAGGTCAGCACAGATACGCAGTATTTT. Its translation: CASSPEVSTDTQYF.

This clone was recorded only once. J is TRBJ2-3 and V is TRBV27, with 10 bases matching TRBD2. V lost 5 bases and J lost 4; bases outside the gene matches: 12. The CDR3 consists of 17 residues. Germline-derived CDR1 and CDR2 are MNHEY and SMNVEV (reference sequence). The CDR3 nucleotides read TGTGCCAGCAGTACTCCGACTAGCGGGTGGTGGGCAGATACGCAGTATTTT. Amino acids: CASSTPTSGWWADTQYF.

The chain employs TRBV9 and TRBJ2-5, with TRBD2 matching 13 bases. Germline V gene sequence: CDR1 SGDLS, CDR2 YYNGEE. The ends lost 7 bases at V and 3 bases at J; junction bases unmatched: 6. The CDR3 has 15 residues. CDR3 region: CASSGTSGKKETQYF. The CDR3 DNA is TGTGCCAGCTCCGGGACTAGCGGGAAAAAAGAGACCCAGTACTTC.

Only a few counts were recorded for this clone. The CDR3 bases are TGTGCCAGCAGACGGACAGATTATAGCAATCAGCCCCAGCATTTT. This encodes CASRRTDYSNQPQHF. This chain connects TRBV6-5 to TRBJ1-5, with D perhaps TRBD1 (6 bases). Per the germline V gene, CDR1 is MNHEY and CDR2 is SVGAGI. The CDR3 covers 15 residues. Trimming removed 6 bases at V and 0 bases at J, with 12 bases between.

CDR3 sequence (DNA): TGTGCCAGTAAACGGGACAGGGGGCTTCGTAATGAGCAGTTCTTC. Residues: CASKRDRGLRNEQFF. The chain employs TRBV19 and TRBJ2-1; 12 bases agree with TRBD1. The CDR3 runs to 15 residues. Trimming took 7 bases from V and 7 from J; bases not matched to a gene: 8. Germline values: CDR1 LNHDA, CDR2 SQIVND (reference sequence).

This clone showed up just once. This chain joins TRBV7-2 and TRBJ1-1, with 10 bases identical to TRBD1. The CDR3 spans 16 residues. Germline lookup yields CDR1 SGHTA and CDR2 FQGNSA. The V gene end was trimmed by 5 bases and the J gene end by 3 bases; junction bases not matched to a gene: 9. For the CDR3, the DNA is TGTGCCAGCAGCGCGGGACAGGGGCACCAACACACTGAAGCTTTCTTT. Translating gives CASSAGQGHQHTEAFF.

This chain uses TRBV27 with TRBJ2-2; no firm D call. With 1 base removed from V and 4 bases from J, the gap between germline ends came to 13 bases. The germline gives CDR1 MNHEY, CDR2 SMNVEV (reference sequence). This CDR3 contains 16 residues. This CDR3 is CASSLFGGSLTGELFF. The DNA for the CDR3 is TGTGCCAGCAGTTTATTTGGTGGCAGTCTCACCGGGGAGCTGTTTTTT.

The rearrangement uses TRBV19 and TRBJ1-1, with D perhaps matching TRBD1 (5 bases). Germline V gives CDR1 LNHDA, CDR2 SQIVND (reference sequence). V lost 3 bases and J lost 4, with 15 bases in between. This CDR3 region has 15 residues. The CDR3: CASSMGRGLPTEAFF. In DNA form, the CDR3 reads TGTGCCAGTAGTATGGGCCGGGGACTCCCCACTGAAGCTTTCTTT.

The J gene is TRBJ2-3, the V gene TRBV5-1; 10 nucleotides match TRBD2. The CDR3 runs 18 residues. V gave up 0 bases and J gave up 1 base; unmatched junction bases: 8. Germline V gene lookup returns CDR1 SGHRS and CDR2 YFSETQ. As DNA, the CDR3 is TGCGCCAGCAGCTTGGGATTTCTAGCGGGAGAGGGCACAGATACGCAGTATTTT. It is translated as CASSLGFLAGEGTDTQYF. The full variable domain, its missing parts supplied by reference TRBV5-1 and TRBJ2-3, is KAGVTQTPRYLIKTRGQQVTLSCSPISGHRSVSWYQQTPGQGLQFLFEYFSETQRNKGNFPGRFSGRQFSNSRSEMNVSTLELGDSALYLCASSLGFLAGEGTDTQYFGPGTRLTVL.

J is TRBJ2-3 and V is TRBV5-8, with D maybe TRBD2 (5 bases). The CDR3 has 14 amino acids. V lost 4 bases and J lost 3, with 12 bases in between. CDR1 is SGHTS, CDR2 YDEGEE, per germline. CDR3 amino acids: CASSLGLGTDTQYF. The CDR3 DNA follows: TGTGCCAGCAGCCTCGGACTGGGAACAGATACGCAGTATTTT.

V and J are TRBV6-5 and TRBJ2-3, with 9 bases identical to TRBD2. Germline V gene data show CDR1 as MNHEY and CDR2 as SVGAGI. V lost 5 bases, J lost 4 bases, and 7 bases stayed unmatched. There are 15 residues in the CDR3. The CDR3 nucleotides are TGTGCCAGCAGTCGGCGCGGGGGGGTCCCAGATACGCAGTATTTT. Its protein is CASSRRGGVPDTQYF.

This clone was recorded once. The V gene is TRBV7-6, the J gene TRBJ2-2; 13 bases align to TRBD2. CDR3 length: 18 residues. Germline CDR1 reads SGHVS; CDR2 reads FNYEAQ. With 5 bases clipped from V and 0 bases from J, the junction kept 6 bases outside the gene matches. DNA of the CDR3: TGTGCCAGCAGCCCCGGACTAGCGGGGGCCACGAACACCGGGGAGCTGTTTTTT. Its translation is CASSPGLAGATNTGELFF.

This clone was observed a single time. DNA of the CDR3: TGTGCCAGCAGCCATCGACAGGGGTTGGACACTGAAGCTTTCTTT. Translated: CASSHRQGLDTEAFF. V gene TRBV7-9 combines with J gene TRBJ1-1; 8 bases agree with TRBD1. Germline V CDR1 and CDR2: SEHNR, FQNEAQ (reference sequence). V gave up 5 bases and J gave up 3 bases; unmatched junction bases: 8. There are 15 residues in the CDR3.